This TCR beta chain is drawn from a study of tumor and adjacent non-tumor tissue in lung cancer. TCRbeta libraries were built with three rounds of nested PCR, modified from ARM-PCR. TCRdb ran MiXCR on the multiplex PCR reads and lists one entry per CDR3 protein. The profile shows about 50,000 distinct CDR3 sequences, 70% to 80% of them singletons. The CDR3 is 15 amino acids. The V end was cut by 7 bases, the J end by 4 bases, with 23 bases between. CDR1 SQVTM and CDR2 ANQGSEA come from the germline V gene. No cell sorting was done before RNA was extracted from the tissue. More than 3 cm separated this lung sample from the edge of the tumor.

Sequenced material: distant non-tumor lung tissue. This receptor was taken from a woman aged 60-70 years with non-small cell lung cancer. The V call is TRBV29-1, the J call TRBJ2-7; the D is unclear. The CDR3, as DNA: TGCAGCGCCCATGGGCATCCCAGTGGAGATTACGAGCAGTACTTC. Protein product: CSAHGHPSGDYEQYF.